The present T cell receptor (beta chain) was sequenced within a study of PD-1 blockade in classical Hodgkin lymphoma. The germline V gene has CDR1 SNHLY and CDR2 FYNNEI. V lost 4 bases to trimming and J lost 4 bases, with 13 bases between them. The CDR3 runs 15 residues. The repertoire was sequenced with immunoSEQ multiplex PCR; TCRdb's copy has only in-frame clones and lacks some. The sample shows more than 30,000 clones, about 87% of them seen only once. Time point described: newly diagnosed, previously untreated cHL patient sample. Researchers report purifying CD4+ T cells from thawed PBMCs by magnetic negative selection.

This sequence was found in a human donor with classical Hodgkin lymphoma. Sequenced sample: CD4+ T cells from blood. The chain employs TRBV2 and TRBJ1-4; D is uncertain. The CDR3 region is CASSAHGPSNEKLFF. Written as DNA, the CDR3 is TGTGCCAGCAGTGCCCACGGACCGAGTAATGAAAAACTGTTTTTT. Variable domain in full (rest from reference TRBV2 and TRBJ1-4): EPEVTQTPSHQVTQMGQEVILRCVPISNHLYFYWYRQILGQKVEFLVSFYNNEISEKSEIFDDQFSVERPDGSNFTLKIRSTKLEDSAMYFCASSAHGPSNEKLFFGSGTQLSVL.